The rows below give T cell receptor beta chains drawn from one sample of a study of T-cell memory formation after mild COVID-19. TCRdb called the 5' RACE reads again in MiXCR, with one record for every CDR3 protein. The table lists 300,000 to 400,000 distinct CDR3 sequences, over 10% of them singletons, with 20% to 25% in the top ten. The specimen was PBMCs or a T cell subset sorted from them (not recorded which). The receptors originated from a man younger than 35 who had mild COVID-19 (a few samples of this study predate the infection). Cell type and time point are not known. Each CDR3 is given with its conserved first and last residue. D genes are given only for firm matches. Clone size, where shown, is once, few, many, or a class for clones that have expanded.

D gene: .
clone size: few
J gene: TRBJ2-1
V gene: TRBV3-1
CDR3 protein: CASSARNNEQFF
CDR3 DNA: TGTGCCAGTTCCGCCAGAAACAATGAGCAGTTCTTC

D gene: .
clone size: .
J gene: TRBJ1-5
V gene: TRBV7-2
CDR3 protein: CASSRRGPNQPQHF
CDR3 DNA: TGTGCCAGCAGCCGTCGTGGGCCCAATCAGCCCCAGCATTTT

D gene: TRBD2
clone size: .
J gene: TRBJ2-1
V gene: TRBV27
CDR3 protein: CASSHRTSGGAGQFF
CDR3 DNA: TGTGCCAGCAGTCACCGGACTAGCGGGGGGGCGGGGCAGTTCTTC

D gene: TRBD2
clone size: many
J gene: TRBJ2-7
V gene: TRBV6-5
CDR3 protein: CASSRRTGGAEDYEQYF
CDR3 DNA: TGTGCCAGCAGTCGTCGAACCGGGGGGGCCGAGGACTACGAGCAGTACTTC

D gene: TRBD2
clone size: few
J gene: TRBJ2-5
V gene: TRBV12-3/TRBV12-4
CDR3 protein: CASNRLAGETQYF
CDR3 DNA: TGTGCCAGCAACCGGCTAGCGGGGGAGACCCAGTACTTC

D gene: TRBD1
clone size: .
J gene: TRBJ2-3
V gene: TRBV7-2
CDR3 protein: CASRSGTGVRTDTQYF
CDR3 DNA: TGTGCCAGCAGATCCGGGACAGGGGTGCGCACAGATACGCAGTATTTT

D gene: .
clone size: .
J gene: TRBJ1-2
V gene: TRBV3-1
CDR3 protein: CASSPFSGGDGYGYTF
CDR3 DNA: TGTGCCAGCAGCCCCTTTTCGGGGGGCGATGGCTATGGCTACACCTTC

D gene: .
clone size: .
J gene: TRBJ1-1
V gene: TRBV19
CDR3 protein: CASSDRLKAEAFF
CDR3 DNA: TGTGCCAGTAGCGACAGGCTTAAGGCTGAAGCTTTCTTT

D gene: TRBD1
clone size: .
J gene: TRBJ1-5
V gene: TRBV5-1
CDR3 protein: CASSAGTGTSNQPQHF
CDR3 DNA: TGCGCCAGCAGCGCCGGGACAGGGACAAGCAATCAGCCCCAGCATTTT

D gene: .
clone size: once
J gene: TRBJ2-5
V gene: TRBV7-2
CDR3 protein: CASSPPSSGYREDQYF
CDR3 DNA: TGTGCCAGCAGCCCCCCTTCCTCGGGGTACCGAGAGGACCAGTACTTC

D gene: .
clone size: few
J gene: TRBJ2-4
V gene: TRBV12-3/TRBV12-4
CDR3 protein: CASKVDHGIQYF
CDR3 DNA: TGTGCCAGCAAGGTCGATCACGGCATTCAGTACTTC

D gene: .
clone size: few
J gene: TRBJ2-5
V gene: TRBV3-1
CDR3 protein: CASGKGETQYF
CDR3 DNA: TGTGCCAGTGGGAAGGGAGAGACCCAGTACTTC

D gene: TRBD2
clone size: few
J gene: TRBJ2-3
V gene: TRBV7-2
CDR3 protein: CASSPTSGGPDTQYF
CDR3 DNA: TGTGCCAGCAGCCCTACTAGCGGGGGGCCAGATACGCAGTATTTT

D gene: .
clone size: .
J gene: TRBJ1-5
V gene: TRBV12-3/TRBV12-4
CDR3 protein: CASREGTGQPQHF
CDR3 DNA: TGTGCCAGCAGAGAGGGGACGGGTCAGCCCCAGCATTTT

D gene: .
clone size: .
J gene: TRBJ1-5
V gene: TRBV18
CDR3 protein: CASSDRYQPQHF
CDR3 DNA: TGTGCCAGCTCCGACAGGTATCAGCCCCAGCATTTT

D gene: TRBD2
clone size: .
J gene: TRBJ2-3
V gene: TRBV20-1
CDR3 protein: CSATWTSGTDTQYF
CDR3 DNA: TGCAGTGCTACGTGGACTAGCGGCACAGATACGCAGTATTTT

D gene: .
clone size: many
J gene: TRBJ2-7
V gene: TRBV6-2/TRBV6-3
CDR3 protein: CASKKMGTRGSAYEQYF
CDR3 DNA: TGTGCCAGCAAAAAGATGGGCACCCGAGGGAGCGCCTACGAGCAGTACTTC

D gene: TRBD1
clone size: .
J gene: TRBJ2-5
V gene: TRBV11-1
CDR3 protein: CASSLGTGEWAETQYF
CDR3 DNA: TGTGCCAGCAGCTTAGGTACAGGGGAGTGGGCAGAGACCCAGTACTTC

D gene: .
clone size: .
J gene: TRBJ2-6
V gene: TRBV7-9
CDR3 protein: CASSPRLGPGANVLTF
CDR3 DNA: TGTGCCAGCAGCCCGCGATTAGGGCCTGGGGCCAACGTCCTGACTTTC

D gene: .
clone size: few
J gene: TRBJ1-1
V gene: TRBV28
CDR3 protein: CASSLLLGVTEAFF
CDR3 DNA: TGTGCCAGCAGTTTATTACTAGGGGTTACTGAAGCTTTCTTT

D gene: .
clone size: few
J gene: TRBJ2-3
V gene: TRBV12-3/TRBV12-4
CDR3 protein: CASSPPSGGHTDTQYF
CDR3 DNA: TGTGCCAGCAGCCCCCCGAGTGGGGGTCACACAGATACGCAGTATTTT

D gene: TRBD2
clone size: few
J gene: TRBJ2-1
V gene: TRBV6-5
CDR3 protein: CASTPPGRGAYNEQFF
CDR3 DNA: TGTGCCAGCACCCCACCGGGGAGGGGCGCCTACAATGAGCAGTTCTTC

D gene: .
clone size: few
J gene: TRBJ1-6
V gene: TRBV4-3
CDR3 protein: CASSQGPINSPLHF
CDR3 DNA: TGCGCCAGCAGCCAAGGTCCTATCAATTCACCCCTCCACTTT

D gene: .
clone size: few
J gene: TRBJ1-5
V gene: TRBV28
CDR3 protein: CASSSAGSAQPQHF
CDR3 DNA: TGTGCCAGCAGTTCCGCAGGGAGTGCTCAGCCCCAGCATTTT

D gene: .
clone size: .
J gene: TRBJ1-2
V gene: TRBV29-1
CDR3 protein: CSVASYWGDGYTF
CDR3 DNA: TGCAGCGTTGCTTCGTATTGGGGGGATGGCTACACCTTC

D gene: TRBD2
clone size: .
J gene: TRBJ2-3
V gene: TRBV20-1
CDR3 protein: CSAHLPGLADTDTQYF
CDR3 DNA: TGCAGTGCTCACCTTCCGGGACTAGCGGACACAGATACGCAGTATTTT

D gene: .
clone size: few
J gene: TRBJ2-5
V gene: TRBV5-1
CDR3 protein: CASSLEDQETQYF
CDR3 DNA: TGCGCCAGCAGCTTAGAGGACCAAGAGACCCAGTACTTC

D gene: TRBD2
clone size: many
J gene: TRBJ2-5
V gene: TRBV12-3/TRBV12-4
CDR3 protein: CASSSLAGVQETQYF
CDR3 DNA: TGTGCCAGCAGCTCCCTAGCGGGGGTTCAAGAGACCCAGTACTTC

D gene: .
clone size: few
J gene: TRBJ1-3
V gene: TRBV3-1
CDR3 protein: CASSPRHSTSGNTIYF
CDR3 DNA: TGTGCCAGCAGCCCCAGACACTCGACGTCGGGAAACACCATATATTTT

D gene: .
clone size: few
J gene: TRBJ1-2
V gene: TRBV7-2
CDR3 protein: CASSLGGEVAYGYTF
CDR3 DNA: TGTGCCAGCAGCTTAGGAGGGGAGGTGGCCTATGGCTACACCTTC

D gene: TRBD2
clone size: .
J gene: TRBJ2-1
V gene: TRBV5-1
CDR3 protein: CASSSLAGGDNEQFF
CDR3 DNA: TGCGCCAGCAGCTCTTTAGCGGGGGGGGACAATGAGCAGTTCTTC

D gene: .
clone size: .
J gene: TRBJ2-7
V gene: TRBV11-2
CDR3 protein: CASSMTDPYEQYF
CDR3 DNA: TGTGCCAGCAGCATGACAGATCCCTACGAGCAGTACTTC

D gene: .
clone size: .
J gene: TRBJ1-6
V gene: TRBV11-2
CDR3 protein: CASTHPRGGKSYNSPLHF
CDR3 DNA: TGTGCCAGCACCCACCCGCGAGGGGGGAAATCCTATAATTCACCCCTCCACTTT

D gene: .
clone size: .
J gene: TRBJ1-4
V gene: TRBV5-6
CDR3 protein: CASSGGLPAEDGGAEKLFF
CDR3 DNA: TGTGCCAGCAGCGGTGGGCTCCCAGCCGAGGATGGTGGGGCTGAAAAACTGTTTTTT

D gene: .
clone size: .
J gene: TRBJ1-1
V gene: TRBV18
CDR3 protein: CASSPPGDTEAFF
CDR3 DNA: TGTGCCAGCTCACCACCGGGGGACACTGAAGCTTTCTTT

D gene: TRBD1
clone size: many
J gene: TRBJ1-1
V gene: TRBV10-2
CDR3 protein: CASSPRGFRAFF
CDR3 DNA: TGCGCCAGCAGCCCCAGGGGGTTTAGGGCTTTCTTT

D gene: .
clone size: .
J gene: TRBJ2-5
V gene: TRBV7-9
CDR3 protein: CASSLAPTFETQYF
CDR3 DNA: TGTGCCAGCAGCTTAGCGCCGACTTTTGAGACCCAGTACTTC

D gene: TRBD2
clone size: .
J gene: TRBJ2-3
V gene: TRBV7-2
CDR3 protein: CASSFLAGRSTDTQYF
CDR3 DNA: TGTGCCAGCAGCTTCCTAGCGGGCCGTAGCACAGATACGCAGTATTTT

D gene: TRBD1
clone size: few
J gene: TRBJ2-4
V gene: TRBV7-9
CDR3 protein: CASSGRQGLAKNIQYF
CDR3 DNA: TGTGCCAGCAGCGGACGACAGGGATTAGCCAAAAACATTCAGTACTTC

D gene: TRBD2
clone size: many
J gene: TRBJ2-3
V gene: TRBV10-3
CDR3 protein: CAINPGLAVPGTDTQYF
CDR3 DNA: TGTGCCATCAACCCGGGACTAGCGGTTCCTGGCACAGATACGCAGTATTTT

D gene: .
clone size: many
J gene: TRBJ2-2
V gene: TRBV20-1
CDR3 protein: CSAAGTTNTGELFF
CDR3 DNA: TGCAGTGCCGCCGGGACAACTAACACCGGGGAGCTGTTTTTT

D gene: TRBD1
clone size: many
J gene: TRBJ2-2
V gene: TRBV7-2
CDR3 protein: CASRRQGGTGELFF
CDR3 DNA: TGTGCCAGCAGACGACAGGGGGGCACCGGGGAGCTGTTTTTT

D gene: .
clone size: many
J gene: TRBJ2-3
V gene: TRBV5-1
CDR3 protein: CASSADPNPDTQYF
CDR3 DNA: TGCGCCAGCAGCGCGGACCCAAACCCAGATACGCAGTATTTT

D gene: .
clone size: medium-sized
J gene: TRBJ1-5
V gene: TRBV7-9
CDR3 protein: CASSRYEGGYSNQPQHF
CDR3 DNA: TGTGCCAGCAGCCGTTACGAGGGCGGTTATAGCAATCAGCCCCAGCATTTT

D gene: .
clone size: .
J gene: TRBJ2-2
V gene: TRBV5-1
CDR3 protein: CASSLLGSGTHTGELFF
CDR3 DNA: TGCGCCAGCAGCCTTCTGGGCTCCGGGACTCACACCGGGGAGCTGTTTTTT

D gene: .
clone size: .
J gene: TRBJ1-5
V gene: TRBV20-1
CDR3 protein: CSARDIATASNQPQHF
CDR3 DNA: TGCAGTGCTAGAGATATTGCGACAGCTTCCAATCAGCCCCAGCATTTT

D gene: .
clone size: few
J gene: TRBJ1-1
V gene: TRBV5-1
CDR3 protein: CASSLKAPNTEAFF
CDR3 DNA: TGCGCCAGCAGCTTGAAGGCCCCGAACACTGAAGCTTTCTTT